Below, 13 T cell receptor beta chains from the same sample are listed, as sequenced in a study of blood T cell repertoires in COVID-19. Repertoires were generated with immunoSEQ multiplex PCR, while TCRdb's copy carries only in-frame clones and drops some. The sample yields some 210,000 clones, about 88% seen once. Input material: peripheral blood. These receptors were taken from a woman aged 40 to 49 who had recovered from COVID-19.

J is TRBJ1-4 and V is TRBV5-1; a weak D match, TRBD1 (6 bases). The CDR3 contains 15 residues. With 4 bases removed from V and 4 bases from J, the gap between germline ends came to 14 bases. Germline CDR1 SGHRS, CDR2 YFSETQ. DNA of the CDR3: TGCGCCAGCAGCGGCGGACAGTTAAATAATGAAAAACTGTTTTTT. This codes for CASSGGQLNNEKLFF. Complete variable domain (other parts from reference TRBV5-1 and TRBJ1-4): KAGVTQTPRYLIKTRGQQVTLSCSPISGHRSVSWYQQTPGQGLQFLFEYFSETQRNKGNFPGRFSGRQFSNSRSEMNVSTLELGDSALYLCASSGGQLNNEKLFFGSGTQLSVL.

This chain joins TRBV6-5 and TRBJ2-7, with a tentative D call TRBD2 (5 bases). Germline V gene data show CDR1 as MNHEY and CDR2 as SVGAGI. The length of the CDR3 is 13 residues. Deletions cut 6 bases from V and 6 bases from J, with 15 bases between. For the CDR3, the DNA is TGTGCCAGCAGGGGGAGAAGGTTCGTCGAGCAGTACTTC. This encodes CASRGRRFVEQYF.

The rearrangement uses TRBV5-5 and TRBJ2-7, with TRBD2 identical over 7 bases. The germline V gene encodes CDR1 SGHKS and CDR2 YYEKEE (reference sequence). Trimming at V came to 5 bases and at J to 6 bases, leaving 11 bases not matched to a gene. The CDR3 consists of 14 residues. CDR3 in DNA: TGTGCCAGCAGGATTACGCGGGAGACGGGCGAGCAGTACTTC. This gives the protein CASRITRETGEQYF.

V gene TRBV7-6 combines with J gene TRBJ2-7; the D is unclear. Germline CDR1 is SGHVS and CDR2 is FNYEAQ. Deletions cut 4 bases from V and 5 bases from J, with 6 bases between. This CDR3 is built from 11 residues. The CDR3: CASSSRDEQYF. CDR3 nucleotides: TGTGCCAGCAGCTCCCGGGACGAGCAGTACTTC. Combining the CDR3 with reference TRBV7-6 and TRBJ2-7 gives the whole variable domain GAGVSQSPRYKVTKRGQDVALRCDPISGHVSLYWYRQALGQGPEFLTYFNYEAQQDKSGLPNDRFSAERPEGSISTLTIQRTEQRDSAMYRCASSSRDEQYFGPGTRLTVT.

CDR3 DNA: TGTGCCAGCAGCCGGTTCGGCGGGCCTGCGGATGAGCAGTTCTTC. Its protein is CASSRFGGPADEQFF. The chain recombines TRBV7-6 with TRBJ2-1; D is possibly TRBD2 (5 bases). Trimming pared 5 bases from V and 8 bases from J, leaving 19 bases between. In germline, CDR1 is SGHVS, CDR2 FNYEAQ. CDR3 length: 15 amino acids.

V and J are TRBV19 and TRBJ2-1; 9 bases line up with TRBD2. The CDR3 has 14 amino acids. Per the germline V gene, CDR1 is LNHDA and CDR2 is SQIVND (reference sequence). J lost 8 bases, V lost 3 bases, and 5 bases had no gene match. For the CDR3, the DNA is TGTGCCAGTAGTATGGTAGCGGGAGTAGATGAGCAGTTCTTC. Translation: CASSMVAGVDEQFF.

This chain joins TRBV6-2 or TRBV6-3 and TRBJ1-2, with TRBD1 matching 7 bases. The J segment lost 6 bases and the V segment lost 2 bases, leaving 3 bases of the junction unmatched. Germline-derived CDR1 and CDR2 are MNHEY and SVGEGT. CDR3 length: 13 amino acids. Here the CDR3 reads CASSYRQGNGYTF. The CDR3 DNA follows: TGTGCCAGCAGTTACCGACAGGGAAATGGCTACACCTTC.

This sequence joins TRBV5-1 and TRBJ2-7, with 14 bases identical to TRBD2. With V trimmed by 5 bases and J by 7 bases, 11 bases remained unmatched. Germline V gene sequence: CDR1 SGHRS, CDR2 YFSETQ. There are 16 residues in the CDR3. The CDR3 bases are TGCGCCAGCAGTTCCGGGACTAGCGGGAGTGGAGGGGAGCAGTACTTC. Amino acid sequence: CASSSGTSGSGGEQYF.

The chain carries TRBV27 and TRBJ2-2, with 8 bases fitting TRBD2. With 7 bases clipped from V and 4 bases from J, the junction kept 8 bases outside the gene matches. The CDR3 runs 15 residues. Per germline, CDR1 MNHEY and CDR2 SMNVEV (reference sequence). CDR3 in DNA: TGTGCCAGCACCCTTACTAGCGGAGGCACCGGGGAGCTGTTTTTT. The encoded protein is CASTLTSGGTGELFF.

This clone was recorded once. CDR3 residues: CASSLVAGFYSNEQFF. Written as DNA, the CDR3 is TGTGCCAGCAGCTTAGTTGCAGGGTTCTATAGCAATGAGCAGTTCTTC. J is TRBJ2-1 and V is TRBV11-2, with D possibly being TRBD1 (5 bases). In germline, CDR1 is SGHAT, CDR2 FQNNGV. V gave up 1 base and J gave up 6 bases, with 16 bases separating them. This CDR3 has 16 amino acids.

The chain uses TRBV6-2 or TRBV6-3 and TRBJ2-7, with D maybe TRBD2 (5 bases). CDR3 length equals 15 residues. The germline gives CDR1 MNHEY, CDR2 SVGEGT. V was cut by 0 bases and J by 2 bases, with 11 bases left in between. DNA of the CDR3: TGTGCCAGCAGTTACTCAGAGGGTGAGGCCTACGAGCAGTACTTC. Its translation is CASSYSEGEAYEQYF.

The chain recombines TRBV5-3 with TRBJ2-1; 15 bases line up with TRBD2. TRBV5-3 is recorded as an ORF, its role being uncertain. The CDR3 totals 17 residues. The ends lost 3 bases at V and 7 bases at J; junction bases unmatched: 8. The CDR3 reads CARSSGLAGGTGNEQFF. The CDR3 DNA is TGTGCCAGAAGCTCGGGACTAGCGGGAGGAACTGGTAATGAGCAGTTCTTC.

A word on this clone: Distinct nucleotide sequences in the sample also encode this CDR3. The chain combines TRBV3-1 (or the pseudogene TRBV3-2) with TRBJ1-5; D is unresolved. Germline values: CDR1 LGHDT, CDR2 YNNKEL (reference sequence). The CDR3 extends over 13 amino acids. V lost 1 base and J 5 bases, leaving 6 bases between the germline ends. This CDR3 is CASSQGRDQPQHF. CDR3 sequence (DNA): TGTGCCAGCAGCCAAGGGAGAGATCAGCCCCAGCATTTT.